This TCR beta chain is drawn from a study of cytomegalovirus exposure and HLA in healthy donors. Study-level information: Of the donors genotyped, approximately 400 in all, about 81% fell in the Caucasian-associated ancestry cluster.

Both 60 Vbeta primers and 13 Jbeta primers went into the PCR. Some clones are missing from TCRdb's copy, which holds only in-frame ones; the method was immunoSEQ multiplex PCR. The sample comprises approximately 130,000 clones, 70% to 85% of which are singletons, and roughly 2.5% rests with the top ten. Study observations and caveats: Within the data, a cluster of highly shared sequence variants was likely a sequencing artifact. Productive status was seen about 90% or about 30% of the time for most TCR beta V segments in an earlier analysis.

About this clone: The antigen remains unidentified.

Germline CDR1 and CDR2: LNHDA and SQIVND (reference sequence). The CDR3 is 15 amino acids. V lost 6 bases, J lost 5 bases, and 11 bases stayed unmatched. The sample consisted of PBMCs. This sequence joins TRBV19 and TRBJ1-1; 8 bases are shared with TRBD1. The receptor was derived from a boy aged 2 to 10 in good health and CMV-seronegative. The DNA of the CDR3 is TGTGCCAGTAGACATCCAGGACAGGGTGGAACTGAAGCTTTCTTT. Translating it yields CASRHPGQGGTEAFF. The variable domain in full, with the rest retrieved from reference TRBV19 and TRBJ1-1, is DGGITQSPKYLFRKEGQNVTLSCEQNLNHDAMYWYRQDPGQGLRLIYYSQIVNDFQKGDIAEGYSVSREKKESFPLTVTSAQKNPTAFYLCASRHPGQGGTEAFFGQGTRLTVV.